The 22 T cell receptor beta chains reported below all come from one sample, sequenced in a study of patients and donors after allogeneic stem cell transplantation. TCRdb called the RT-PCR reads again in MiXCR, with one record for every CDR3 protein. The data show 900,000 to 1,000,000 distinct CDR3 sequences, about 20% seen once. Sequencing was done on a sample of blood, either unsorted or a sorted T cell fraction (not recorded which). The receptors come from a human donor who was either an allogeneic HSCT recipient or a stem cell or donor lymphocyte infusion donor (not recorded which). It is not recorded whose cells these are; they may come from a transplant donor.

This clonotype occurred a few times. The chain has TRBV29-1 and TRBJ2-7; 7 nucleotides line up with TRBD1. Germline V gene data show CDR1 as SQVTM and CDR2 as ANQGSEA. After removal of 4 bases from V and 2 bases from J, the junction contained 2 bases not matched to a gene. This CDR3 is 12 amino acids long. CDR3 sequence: CSVGGTAYEQYF. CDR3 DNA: TGCAGCGTTGGTGGGACAGCCTACGAGCAGTACTTC.

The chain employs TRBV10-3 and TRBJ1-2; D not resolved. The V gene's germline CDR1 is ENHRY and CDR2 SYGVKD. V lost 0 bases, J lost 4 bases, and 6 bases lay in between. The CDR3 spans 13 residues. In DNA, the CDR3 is TGTGCCATCAGTGAGTCTAACCTCTATGGCTACACCTTC. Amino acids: CAISESNLYGYTF.

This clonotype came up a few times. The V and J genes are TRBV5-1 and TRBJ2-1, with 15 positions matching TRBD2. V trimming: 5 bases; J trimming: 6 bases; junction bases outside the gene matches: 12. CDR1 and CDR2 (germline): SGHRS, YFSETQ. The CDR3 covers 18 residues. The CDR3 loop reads CASRAPGLAGGLVNEQFF. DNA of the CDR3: TGCGCCAGCAGGGCTCCGGGACTAGCGGGAGGCCTCGTCAATGAGCAGTTCTTC.

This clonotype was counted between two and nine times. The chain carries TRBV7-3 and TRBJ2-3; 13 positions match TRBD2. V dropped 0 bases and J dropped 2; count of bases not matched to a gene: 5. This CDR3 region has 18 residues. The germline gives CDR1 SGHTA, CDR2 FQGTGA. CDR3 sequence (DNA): TGTGCCAGCAGCTTAACGGCGGGACTAGCGGGACACACAGATACGCAGTATTTT. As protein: CASSLTAGLAGHTDTQYF.

CDR3: CASSTQPAGTGGGDTQYF. As DNA, the CDR3 is TGTGCCAGCAGCACTCAACCCGCCGGGACAGGGGGCGGAGATACGCAGTATTTT. V gene TRBV9 combines with J gene TRBJ2-3; 12 positions match TRBD1. Germline CDR1 reads SGDLS; CDR2 reads YYNGEE. The CDR3 covers 18 residues. The junction had 14 bases not matched to a gene; V was cut back by 4 bases and J by 5 bases.

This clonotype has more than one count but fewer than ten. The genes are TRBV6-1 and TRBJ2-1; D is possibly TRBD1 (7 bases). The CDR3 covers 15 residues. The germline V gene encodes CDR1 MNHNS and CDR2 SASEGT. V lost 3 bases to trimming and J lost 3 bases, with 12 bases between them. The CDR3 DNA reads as TGTGCCAGCAGTGAGGAGGGGACAGTCTACAATGAGCAGTTCTTC. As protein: CASSEEGTVYNEQFF.

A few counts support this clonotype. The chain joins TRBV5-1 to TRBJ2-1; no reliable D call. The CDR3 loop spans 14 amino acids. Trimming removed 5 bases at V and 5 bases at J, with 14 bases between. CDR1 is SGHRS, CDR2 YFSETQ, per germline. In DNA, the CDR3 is TGCGCCAGCAGAGTCGATACCACTAACAATGAGCAGTTCTTC. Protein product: CASRVDTTNNEQFF.

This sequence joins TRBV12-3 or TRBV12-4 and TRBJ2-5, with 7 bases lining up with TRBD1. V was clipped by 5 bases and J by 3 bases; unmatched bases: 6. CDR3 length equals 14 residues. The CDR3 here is CASSPDRAEETQYF. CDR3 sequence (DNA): TGTGCCAGCAGTCCAGACAGGGCCGAAGAGACCCAGTACTTC.

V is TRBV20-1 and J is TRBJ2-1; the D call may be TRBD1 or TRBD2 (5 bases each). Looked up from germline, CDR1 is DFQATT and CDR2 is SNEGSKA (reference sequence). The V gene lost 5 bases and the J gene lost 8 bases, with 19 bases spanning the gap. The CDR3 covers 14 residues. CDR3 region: CSAWGRAPKDEQFF. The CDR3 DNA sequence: TGCAGTGCTTGGGGACGGGCCCCGAAGGATGAGCAGTTCTTC.

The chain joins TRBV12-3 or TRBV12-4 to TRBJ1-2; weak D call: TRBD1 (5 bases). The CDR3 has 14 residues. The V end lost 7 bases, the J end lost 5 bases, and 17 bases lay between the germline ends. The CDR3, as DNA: TGTGCCAGCACCCACGGGGGAGGGCGATATGGCTACACCTTC. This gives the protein CASTHGGGRYGYTF.

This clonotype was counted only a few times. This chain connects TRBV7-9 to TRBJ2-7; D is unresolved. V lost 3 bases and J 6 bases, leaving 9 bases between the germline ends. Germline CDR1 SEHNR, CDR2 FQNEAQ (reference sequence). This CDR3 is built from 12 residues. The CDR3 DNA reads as TGTGCCAGCAGCTTCGGCCCCAGCGAGCAGTACTTC. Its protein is CASSFGPSEQYF.

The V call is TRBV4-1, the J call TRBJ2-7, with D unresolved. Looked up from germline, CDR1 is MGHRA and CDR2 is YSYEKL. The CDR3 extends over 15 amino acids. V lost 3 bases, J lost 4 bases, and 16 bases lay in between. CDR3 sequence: CASSQEIGPQYEQYF. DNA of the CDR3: TGCGCCAGCAGCCAGGAGATCGGGCCCCAATACGAGCAGTACTTC.

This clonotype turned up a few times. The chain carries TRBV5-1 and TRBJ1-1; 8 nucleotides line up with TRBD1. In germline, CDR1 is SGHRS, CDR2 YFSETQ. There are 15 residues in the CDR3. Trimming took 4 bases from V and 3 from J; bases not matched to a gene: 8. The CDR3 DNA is TGCGCCAGCAGCAAAAAACCGGACAGGGACACTGAAGCTTTCTTT. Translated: CASSKKPDRDTEAFF.

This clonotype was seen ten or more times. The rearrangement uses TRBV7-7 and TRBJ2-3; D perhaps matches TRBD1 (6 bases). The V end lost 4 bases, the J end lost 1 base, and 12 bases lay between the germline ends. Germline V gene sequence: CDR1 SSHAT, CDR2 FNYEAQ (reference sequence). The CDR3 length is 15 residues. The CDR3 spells CASSSSGARTDTQYF. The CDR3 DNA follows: TGTGCCAGCAGCTCTTCAGGGGCACGCACAGATACGCAGTATTTT. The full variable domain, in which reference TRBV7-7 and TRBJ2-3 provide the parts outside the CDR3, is GAGVSQSPRYKVTKRGQDVTLRCDPISSHATLYWYQQALGQGPEFLTYFNYEAQPDKSGLPSDRFSAERPEGSISTLTIQRTEQRDSAMYRCASSSSGARTDTQYFGPGTRLTVL.

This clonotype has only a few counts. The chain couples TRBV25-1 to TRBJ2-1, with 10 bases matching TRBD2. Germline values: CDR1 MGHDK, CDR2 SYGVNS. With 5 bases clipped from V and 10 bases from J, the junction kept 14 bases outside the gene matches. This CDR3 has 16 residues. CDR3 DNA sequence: TGTGCCAGCAGTACTCCCGGAGGGCTAGCGGGAGTCGAGCAGTTCTTC. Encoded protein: CASSTPGGLAGVEQFF.

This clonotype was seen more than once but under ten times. In DNA, the CDR3 is TGTGCCAGCAGCTTAAAGGGGGCCGTGGGACAATACGAGCAGTACTTC. Protein: CASSLKGAVGQYEQYF. The chain has TRBV7-3 and TRBJ2-7, with 7 bases matching TRBD1. This CDR3 has 16 amino acids. Per germline, CDR1 SGHTA and CDR2 FQGTGA. V trimming: 1 base; J trimming: 4 bases; junction bases outside the gene matches: 10.

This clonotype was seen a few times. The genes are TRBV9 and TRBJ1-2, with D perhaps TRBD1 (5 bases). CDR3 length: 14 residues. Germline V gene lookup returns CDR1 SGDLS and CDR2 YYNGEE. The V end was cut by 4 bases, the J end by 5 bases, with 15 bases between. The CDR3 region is CASSRAGNPYGYTF. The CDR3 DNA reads TGTGCCAGCAGCCGGGCAGGGAATCCATATGGCTACACCTTC. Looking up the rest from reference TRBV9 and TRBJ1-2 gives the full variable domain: DSGVTQTPKHLITATGQRVTLRCSPRSGDLSVYWYQQSLDQGLQFLIQYYNGEERAKGNILERFSAQQFPDLHSELNLSSLELGDSALYFCASSRAGNPYGYTFGSGTRLTVV.

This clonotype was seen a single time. The CDR3 nucleotides are TGTGCCAGCAGCCAAGGGATAGAAATAGAAAAACTGTTTTTT. This sequence encodes CASSQGIEIEKLFF. The rearrangement uses TRBV3-1 and TRBJ1-4; no reliable D call. This CDR3 spans 14 amino acids. Germline-derived CDR1 and CDR2 are LGHDT and YNNKEL (reference sequence). Trimming shortened V by 1 base and J by 8 bases, and 11 bases separated the two germline ends.

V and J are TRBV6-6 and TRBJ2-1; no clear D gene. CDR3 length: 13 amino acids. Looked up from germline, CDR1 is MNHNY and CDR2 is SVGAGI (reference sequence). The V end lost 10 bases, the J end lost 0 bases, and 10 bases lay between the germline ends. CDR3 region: CATTSSSYNEQFF. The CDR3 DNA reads TGTGCCACCACATCTAGCTCCTACAATGAGCAGTTCTTC.

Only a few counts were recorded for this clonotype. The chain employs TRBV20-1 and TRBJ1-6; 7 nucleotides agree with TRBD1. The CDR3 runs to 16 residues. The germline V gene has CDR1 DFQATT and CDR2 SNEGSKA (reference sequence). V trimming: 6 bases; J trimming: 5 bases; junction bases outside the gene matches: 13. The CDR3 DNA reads TGCAGTGCCCCCATTCAGGGTGGACAGGATAATTCACCCCTCCACTTT. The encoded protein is CSAPIQGGQDNSPLHF.

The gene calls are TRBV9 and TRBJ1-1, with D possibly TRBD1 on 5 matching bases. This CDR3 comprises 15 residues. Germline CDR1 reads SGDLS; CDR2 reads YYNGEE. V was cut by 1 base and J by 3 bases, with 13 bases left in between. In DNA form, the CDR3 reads TGTGCCAGCAGCGTACACCAGAGGGGATACACTGAAGCTTTCTTT. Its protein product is CASSVHQRGYTEAFF. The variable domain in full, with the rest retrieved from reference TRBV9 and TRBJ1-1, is DSGVTQTPKHLITATGQRVTLRCSPRSGDLSVYWYQQSLDQGLQFLIQYYNGEERAKGNILERFSAQQFPDLHSELNLSSLELGDSALYFCASSVHQRGYTEAFFGQGTRLTVV.

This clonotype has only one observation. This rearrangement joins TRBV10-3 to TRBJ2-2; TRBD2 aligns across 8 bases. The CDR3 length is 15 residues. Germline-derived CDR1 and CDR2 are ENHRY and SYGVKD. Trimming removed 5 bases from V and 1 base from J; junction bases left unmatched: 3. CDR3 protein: CAISYLAGNTGELFF. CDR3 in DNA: TGTGCCATCAGTTACCTAGCGGGGAACACCGGGGAGCTGTTTTTT.